The subject of this entry is one T cell receptor (beta chain). TCRdb's table, derived via immunoSEQ multiplex PCR, lists solely in-frame clones and lacks some. Of 2 million to 2.5 million clones in the sample, approximately 93% were seen once. Germline CDR1 and CDR2: KGHSH and LQKENI. V was clipped by 3 bases and J by 2 bases; unmatched bases: 3. The CDR3 totals 14 residues. The data were obtained in a study of shared clonotypes between healthy human individuals. Study as a whole: A donor's plate count was three for CD4 naive and three for CD4 memory; CD8 naive had two and CD8 memory one.

Material for sequencing was naive CD4+ T cells from PBMCs. Subset reported: CD45RA+ positively selected. The clonotype was recovered from a man between 18 and 35 years old in good health. Some clones in this sample may be carry-over from other donors' samples. This rearrangement joins TRBV18 to TRBJ2-7; 8 bases align to TRBD1. This chain's CDR3 is CASSPTGDPYEQYF. DNA of the CDR3: TGTGCCAGCTCACCGACAGGGGACCCCTACGAGCAGTACTTC. Supplemented by reference TRBV18 and TRBJ2-7, the full variable domain reads NAGVMQNPRHLVRRRGQEARLRCSPMKGHSHVYWYRQLPEEGLKFMVYLQKENIIDESGMPKERFSAEFPKEGPSILRIQQVVRGDSAAYFCASSPTGDPYEQYFGPGTRLTVT.